The clone carrying this T cell receptor beta chain was observed a handful of times. The data were taken from a study of early T cells in non-severe SARS-CoV-2 infection. Background on the study: Investigators sequenced bulk RNA drawn from unsorted whole blood, and chains remained unpaired.

Individual cDNA molecules received unique molecular identifiers. TCRdb called the 5' RACE reads again in MiXCR, with one record for every CDR3 protein. The sample lists about 50,000 distinct CDR3 sequences, approximately 8.5% occurring once. CDR1 and CDR2 (germline): SQVTM, ANQGSEA. The ends were cut back, 7 bases at V and 4 bases at J, with 13 bases in the middle. The CDR3 spans 12 residues. The source of this sequence is an adult who was a healthcare worker with PCR-confirmed SARS-CoV-2 infection or an uninfected control (not recorded which). The specimen was whole blood. This chain joins TRBV29-1 and TRBJ1-2; no definite D call. CDR3 coding DNA: TGCAGCGCGAACAAGAAAGGCTATGGCTACACCTTC. Its protein product is CSANKKGYGYTF. Using reference TRBV29-1 and TRBJ1-2 for the parts outside the CDR3, the full variable domain is SAVISQKPSRDICQRGTSLTIQCQVDSQVTMMFWYRQQPGQSLTLIATANQGSEATYESGFVIDKFPISRPNLTFSTLTVSNMSPEDSSIYLCSANKKGYGYTFGSGTRLTVV.